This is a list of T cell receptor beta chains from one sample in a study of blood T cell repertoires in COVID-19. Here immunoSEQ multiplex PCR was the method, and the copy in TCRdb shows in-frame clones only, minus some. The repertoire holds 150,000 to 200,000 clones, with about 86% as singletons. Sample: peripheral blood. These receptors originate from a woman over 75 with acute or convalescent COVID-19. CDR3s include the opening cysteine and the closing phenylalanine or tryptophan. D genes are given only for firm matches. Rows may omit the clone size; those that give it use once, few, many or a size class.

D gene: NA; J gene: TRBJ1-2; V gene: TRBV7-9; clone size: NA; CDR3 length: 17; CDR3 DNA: TGTGCCAGCAGCCTAAGGACAGCTAGCCGAGCTAACTATGGCTACACCTTC; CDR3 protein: CASSLRTASRANYGYTF
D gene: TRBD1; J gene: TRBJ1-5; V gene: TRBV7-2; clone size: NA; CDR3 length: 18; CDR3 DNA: TGTGCCAGCAGCCCCACCGGGACAGGGGGACGGAGCAATCAGCCCCAGCATTTT; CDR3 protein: CASSPTGTGGRSNQPQHF
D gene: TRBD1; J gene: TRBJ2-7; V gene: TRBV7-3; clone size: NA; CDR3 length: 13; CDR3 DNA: TGTGCCAGCAGCTCCGGGACAGGGCACGAGCAGTACTTC; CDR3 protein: CASSSGTGHEQYF
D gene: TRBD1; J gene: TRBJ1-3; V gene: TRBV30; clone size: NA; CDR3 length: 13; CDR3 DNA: TGTGCCTGGAGTCAGGGCAGGGGGAACACCATATATTTT; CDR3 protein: CAWSQGRGNTIYF
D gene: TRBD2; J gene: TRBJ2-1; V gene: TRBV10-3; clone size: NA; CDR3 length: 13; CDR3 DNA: TGTGCCATCAGTGCCGGGGGGGTTTATGAGCAGTTCTTC; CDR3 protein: CAISAGGVYEQFF
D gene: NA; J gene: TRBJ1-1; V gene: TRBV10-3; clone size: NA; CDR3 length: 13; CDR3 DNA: TGTGCCATCAGATCTCTGGAGGACACTGAAGCTTTCTTT; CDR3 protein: CAIRSLEDTEAFF
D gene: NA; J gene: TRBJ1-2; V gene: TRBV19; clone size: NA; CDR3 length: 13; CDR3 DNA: TGTGCCAGTAGTAGATTCGGGGTCTATGGCTACACCTTC; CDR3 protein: CASSRFGVYGYTF
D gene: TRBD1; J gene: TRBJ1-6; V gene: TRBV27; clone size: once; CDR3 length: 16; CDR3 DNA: TGTGCCAGCAGTATCGGGACAGGGCGAGTCAATTCACCCCTCCACTTT; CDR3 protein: CASSIGTGRVNSPLHF
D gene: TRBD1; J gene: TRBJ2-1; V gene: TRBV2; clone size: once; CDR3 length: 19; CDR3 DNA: TGTGCCAGCAGTGAGCACAGCTCCAACAGGGGCCGAAACTACAATGAGCAGTTCTTC; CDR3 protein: CASSEHSSNRGRNYNEQFF
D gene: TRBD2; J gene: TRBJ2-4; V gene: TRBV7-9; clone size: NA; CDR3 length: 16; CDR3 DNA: TGTGCCAGCAGCCCGCGGGGGGCGGGGTCCAAAAACATTCAGTACTTC; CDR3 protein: CASSPRGAGSKNIQYF
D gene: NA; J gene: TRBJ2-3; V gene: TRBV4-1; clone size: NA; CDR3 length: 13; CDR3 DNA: TGCGCCAGCAGCCCCAGGGCCCGTGAAGCGCAGTATTTT; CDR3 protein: CASSPRAREAQYF
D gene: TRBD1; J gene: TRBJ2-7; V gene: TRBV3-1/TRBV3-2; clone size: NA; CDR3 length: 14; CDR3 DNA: TGTGCCAGCAGCCCAGGACAGGGGACCTACGAGCAGTACTTC; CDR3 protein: CASSPGQGTYEQYF
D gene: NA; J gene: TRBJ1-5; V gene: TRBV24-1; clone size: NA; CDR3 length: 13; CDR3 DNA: TGTGCCACCAGTGGGGGGGGAAATCAGCCCCAGCATTTT; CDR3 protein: CATSGGGNQPQHF
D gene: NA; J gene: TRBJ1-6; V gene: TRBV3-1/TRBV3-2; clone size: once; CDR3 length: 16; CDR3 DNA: TGTGCCAGCCAATTGTCCTCGAGCTCCTATAATTCACCCCTCCACTTT; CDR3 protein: CASQLSSSSYNSPLHF
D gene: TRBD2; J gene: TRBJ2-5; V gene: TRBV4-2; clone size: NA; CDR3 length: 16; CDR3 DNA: TGTGCCAGCAGCCAATTAACGGGGGGGCCGATAGAGACCCAGTACTTC; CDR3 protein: CASSQLTGGPIETQYF
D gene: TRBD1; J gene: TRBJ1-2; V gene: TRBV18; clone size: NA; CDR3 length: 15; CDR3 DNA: TGTGCCAGCTCACCAGGGACAGGGGTGAACTATGGCTACACCTTC; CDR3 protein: CASSPGTGVNYGYTF
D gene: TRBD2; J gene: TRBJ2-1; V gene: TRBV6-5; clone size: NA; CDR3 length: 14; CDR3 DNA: TGTGCCAGCATTCTTTCTAGCGGGGGCAATGAGCAGTTCTTC; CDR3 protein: CASILSSGGNEQFF
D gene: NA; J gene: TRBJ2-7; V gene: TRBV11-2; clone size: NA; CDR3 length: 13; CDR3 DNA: TGTGCCAGCAGCTCGCGACAGGCTTACGAGCAGTACTTC; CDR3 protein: CASSSRQAYEQYF
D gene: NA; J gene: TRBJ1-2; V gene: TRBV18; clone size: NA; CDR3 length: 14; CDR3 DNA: TGTGCCACCACCACCAGCCAGGGGAACTATGGCTACACCTTC; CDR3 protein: CATTTSQGNYGYTF
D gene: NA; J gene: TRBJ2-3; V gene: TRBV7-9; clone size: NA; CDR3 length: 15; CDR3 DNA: TGTGCCAGCAGCCCCCCCGGTATTAGCACAGATACGCAGTATTTT; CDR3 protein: CASSPPGISTDTQYF
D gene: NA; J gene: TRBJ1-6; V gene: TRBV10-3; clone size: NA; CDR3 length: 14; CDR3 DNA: TGTGCCATCAGGGGGGCCGCCTATAATTCACCCCTCCACTTT; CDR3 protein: CAIRGAAYNSPLHF
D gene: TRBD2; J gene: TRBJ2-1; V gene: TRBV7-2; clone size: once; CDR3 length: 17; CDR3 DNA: TGTGCCAGCAGCTTAGCCGGGAGGGCTGAAGGGTACAATGAGCAGTTCTTC; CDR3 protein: CASSLAGRAEGYNEQFF
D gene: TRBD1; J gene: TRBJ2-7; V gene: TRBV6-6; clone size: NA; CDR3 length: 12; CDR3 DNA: TGTGCCAGTTCCAGGGGGCTGGGCGAGCAGTACTTC; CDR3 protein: CASSRGLGEQYF
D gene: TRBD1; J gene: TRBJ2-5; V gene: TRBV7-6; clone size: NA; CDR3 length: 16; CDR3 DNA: TGTGCCAGCAGCTTAGCGGGACAGGGTTTAAGAGAGACCCAGTACTTC; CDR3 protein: CASSLAGQGLRETQYF
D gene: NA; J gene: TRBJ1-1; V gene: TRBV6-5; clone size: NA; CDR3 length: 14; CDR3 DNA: TGTGCCAGCAGGCCGAACAGGGCGAACACTGAAGCTTTCTTT; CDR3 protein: CASRPNRANTEAFF
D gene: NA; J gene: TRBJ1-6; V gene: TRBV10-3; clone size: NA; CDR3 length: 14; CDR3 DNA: TGTGCCATCAGTGAGTCTAGGAGTAATTCACCCCTCCACTTT; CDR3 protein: CAISESRSNSPLHF
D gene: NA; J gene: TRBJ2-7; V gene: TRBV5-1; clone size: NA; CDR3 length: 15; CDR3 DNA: TGCGCCAGCAGCTTGACCGGCAGGGGTTCTTTTGAGCAGTACTTC; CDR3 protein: CASSLTGRGSFEQYF
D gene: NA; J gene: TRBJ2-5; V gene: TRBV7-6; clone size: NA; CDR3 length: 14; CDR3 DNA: TGTGCCAGCAGCTTAGACGGGTCCCAAGAGACCCAGTACTTC; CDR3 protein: CASSLDGSQETQYF
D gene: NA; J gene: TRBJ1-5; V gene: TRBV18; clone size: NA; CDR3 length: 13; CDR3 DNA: TGTGCCAGCTCACCAGGGGGCGATCAGCCCCAGCATTTT; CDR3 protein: CASSPGGDQPQHF
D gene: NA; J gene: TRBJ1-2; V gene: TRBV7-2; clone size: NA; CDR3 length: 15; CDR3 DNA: TGTGCCAGCAGCTTACAGGGGAATGTTAACTATGGCTACACCTTC; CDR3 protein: CASSLQGNVNYGYTF
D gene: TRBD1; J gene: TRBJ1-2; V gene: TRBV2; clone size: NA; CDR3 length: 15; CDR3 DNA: TGTGCCAGCAGTGAGACAGGGGTCGCTGGCTATGGCTACACCTTC; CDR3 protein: CASSETGVAGYGYTF
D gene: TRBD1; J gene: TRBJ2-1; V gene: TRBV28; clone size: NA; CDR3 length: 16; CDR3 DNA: TGTGCCAGCAGTTTAACCGGACAGGGAACCTACAATGAGCAGTTCTTC; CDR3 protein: CASSLTGQGTYNEQFF
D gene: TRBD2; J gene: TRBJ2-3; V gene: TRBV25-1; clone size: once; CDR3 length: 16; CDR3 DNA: TGTGCCAGCAGTGAATGGGGTAGCGGGAGCCCAGATACGCAGTATTTT; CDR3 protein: CASSEWGSGSPDTQYF
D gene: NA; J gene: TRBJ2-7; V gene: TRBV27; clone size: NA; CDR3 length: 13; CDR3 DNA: TGTGCCAGCAGTCCAGGGATTCCCTACGAGCAGTACTTC; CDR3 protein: CASSPGIPYEQYF
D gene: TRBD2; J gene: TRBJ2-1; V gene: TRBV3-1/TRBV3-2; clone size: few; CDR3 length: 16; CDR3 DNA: TGTGCCAGCAGTCACGGTCGGACTAGCGGGAGGTATGAGCAGTTCTTC; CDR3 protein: CASSHGRTSGRYEQFF
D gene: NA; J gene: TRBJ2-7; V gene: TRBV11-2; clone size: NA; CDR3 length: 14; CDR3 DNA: TGTGCCAGCAGCTTAGTTCCTAGCTCCTACGAGCAGTACTTC; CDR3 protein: CASSLVPSSYEQYF
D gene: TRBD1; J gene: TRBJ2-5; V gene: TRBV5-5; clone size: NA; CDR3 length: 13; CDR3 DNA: TGTGCCAGCAGCCCGGACAGGCCAGAGACCCAGTACTTC; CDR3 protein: CASSPDRPETQYF
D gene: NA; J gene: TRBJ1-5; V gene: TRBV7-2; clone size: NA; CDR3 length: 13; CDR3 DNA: TGTGCCAGCAGCTTATCATGGGGCCAGCCCCAGCATTTT; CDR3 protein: CASSLSWGQPQHF
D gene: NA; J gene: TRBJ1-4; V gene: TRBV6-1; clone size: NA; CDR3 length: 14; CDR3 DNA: TGTGCCAGCAGGGGGGGAGGACAATGGGAAAAACTGTTTTTT; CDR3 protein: CASRGGGQWEKLFF
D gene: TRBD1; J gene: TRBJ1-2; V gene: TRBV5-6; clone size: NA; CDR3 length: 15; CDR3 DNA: TGTGCCAGCAGCCCGCGACAGGGGTGGGCCTATGGCTACACCTTC; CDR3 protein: CASSPRQGWAYGYTF
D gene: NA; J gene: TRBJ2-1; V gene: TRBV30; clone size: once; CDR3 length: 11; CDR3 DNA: TGTGCCTGGAGTTTCCGGTTTGAGCAGTTCTTC; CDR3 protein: CAWSFRFEQFF
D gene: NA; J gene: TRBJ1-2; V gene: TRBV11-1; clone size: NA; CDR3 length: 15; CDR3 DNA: TGTGCCAGCAGCTTAGTAAGGGGCGCCAGTGACGGCTACACCTTC; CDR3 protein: CASSLVRGASDGYTF
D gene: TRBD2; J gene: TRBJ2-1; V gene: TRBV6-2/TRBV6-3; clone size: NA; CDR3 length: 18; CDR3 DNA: TGTGCCAGCAGTTATTCCCTCCCAGCGGGGGGCACCTACAATGAGCAGTTCTTC; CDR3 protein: CASSYSLPAGGTYNEQFF
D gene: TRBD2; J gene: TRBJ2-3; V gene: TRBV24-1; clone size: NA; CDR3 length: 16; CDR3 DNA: TGTGCCACCAGTGACCTGACTAGCGGGAGCACAGATACGCAGTATTTT; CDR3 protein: CATSDLTSGSTDTQYF
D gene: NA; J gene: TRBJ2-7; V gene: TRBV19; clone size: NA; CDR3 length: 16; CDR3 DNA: TGTGCCAGTAGTCTCAGAGCGTGGGGCACCGCGTACGAGCAGTACTTC; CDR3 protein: CASSLRAWGTAYEQYF